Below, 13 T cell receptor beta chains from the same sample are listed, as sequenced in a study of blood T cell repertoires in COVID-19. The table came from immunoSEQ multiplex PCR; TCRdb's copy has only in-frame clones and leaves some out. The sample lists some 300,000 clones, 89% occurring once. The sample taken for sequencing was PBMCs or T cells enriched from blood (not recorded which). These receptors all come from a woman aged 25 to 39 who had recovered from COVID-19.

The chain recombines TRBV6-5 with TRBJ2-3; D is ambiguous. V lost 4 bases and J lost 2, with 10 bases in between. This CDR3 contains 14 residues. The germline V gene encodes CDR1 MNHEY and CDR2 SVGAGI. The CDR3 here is CASSWAEFTDTQYF. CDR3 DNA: TGTGCCAGCAGTTGGGCAGAATTCACAGATACGCAGTATTTT.

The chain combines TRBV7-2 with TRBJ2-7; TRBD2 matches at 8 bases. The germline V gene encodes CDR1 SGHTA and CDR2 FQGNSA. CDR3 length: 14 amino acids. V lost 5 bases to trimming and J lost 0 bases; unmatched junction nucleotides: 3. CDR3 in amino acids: CASSTSGSSYEQYF. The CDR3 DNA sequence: TGTGCCAGCAGCACTAGCGGAAGCTCCTACGAGCAGTACTTC.

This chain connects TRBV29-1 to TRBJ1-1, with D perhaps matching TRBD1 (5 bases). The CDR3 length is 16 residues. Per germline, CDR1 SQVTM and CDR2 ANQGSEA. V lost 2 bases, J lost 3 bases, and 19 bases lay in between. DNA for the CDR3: TGCAGCGTTGAAAACCCTACCAGGGAGCGGGACACTGAAGCTTTCTTT. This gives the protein CSVENPTRERDTEAFF.

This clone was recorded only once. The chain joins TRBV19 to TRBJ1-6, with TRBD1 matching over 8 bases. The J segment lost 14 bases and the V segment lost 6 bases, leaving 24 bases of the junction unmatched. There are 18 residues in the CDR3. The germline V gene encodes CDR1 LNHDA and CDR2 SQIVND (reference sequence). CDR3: CASRQHQSTGGATWALHF. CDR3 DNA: TGTGCCAGTAGACAGCATCAATCTACAGGGGGTGCTACATGGGCCCTCCACTTT.

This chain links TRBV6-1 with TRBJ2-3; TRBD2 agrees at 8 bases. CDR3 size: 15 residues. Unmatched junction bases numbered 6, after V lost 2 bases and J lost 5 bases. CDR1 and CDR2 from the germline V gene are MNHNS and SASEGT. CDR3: CASSERAGAVDTQYF. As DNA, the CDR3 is TGTGCCAGCAGTGAACGAGCGGGAGCAGTAGATACGCAGTATTTT.

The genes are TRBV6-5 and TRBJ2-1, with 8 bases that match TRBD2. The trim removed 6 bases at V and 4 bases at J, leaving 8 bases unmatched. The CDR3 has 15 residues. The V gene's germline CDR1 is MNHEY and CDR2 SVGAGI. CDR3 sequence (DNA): TGTGCCAGCAGCAGAGCGGGAGTGCAGTACAATGAGCAGTTCTTC. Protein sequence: CASSRAGVQYNEQFF.

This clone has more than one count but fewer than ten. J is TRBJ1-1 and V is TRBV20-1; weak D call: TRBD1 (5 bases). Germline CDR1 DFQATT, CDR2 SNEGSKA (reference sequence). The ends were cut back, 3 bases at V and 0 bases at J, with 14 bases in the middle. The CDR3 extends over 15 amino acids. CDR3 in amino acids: CSASPAGTMNTEAFF. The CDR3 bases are TGCAGTGCTAGTCCCGCAGGGACTATGAACACTGAAGCTTTCTTT.

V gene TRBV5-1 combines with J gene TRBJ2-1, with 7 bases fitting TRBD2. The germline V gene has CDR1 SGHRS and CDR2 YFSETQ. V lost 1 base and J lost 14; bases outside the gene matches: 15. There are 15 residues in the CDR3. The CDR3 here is CASSLLLAGDWNKFF. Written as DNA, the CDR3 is TGCGCCAGCAGCTTGTTGTTGGCGGGAGATTGGAATAAGTTCTTC.

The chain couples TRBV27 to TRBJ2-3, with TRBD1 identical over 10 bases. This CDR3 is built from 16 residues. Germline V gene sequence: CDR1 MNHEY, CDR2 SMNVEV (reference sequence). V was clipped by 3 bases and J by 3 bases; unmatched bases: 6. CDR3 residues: CASSLVRDRGTDTQYF. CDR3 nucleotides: TGTGCCAGCAGTTTGGTACGGGACAGGGGAACAGATACGCAGTATTTT.

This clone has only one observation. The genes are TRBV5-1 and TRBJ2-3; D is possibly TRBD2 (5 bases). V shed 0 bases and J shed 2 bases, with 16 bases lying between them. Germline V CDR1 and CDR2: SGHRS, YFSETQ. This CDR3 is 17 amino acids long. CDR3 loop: CASSLALGRVNTDTQYF. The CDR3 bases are TGCGCCAGCAGCTTGGCCCTCGGGCGGGTCAACACAGATACGCAGTATTTT.

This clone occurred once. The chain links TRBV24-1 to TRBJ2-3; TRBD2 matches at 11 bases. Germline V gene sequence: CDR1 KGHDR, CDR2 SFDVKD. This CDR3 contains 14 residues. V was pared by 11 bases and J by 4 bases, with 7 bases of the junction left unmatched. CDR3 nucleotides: TGTGCCAACTCACTAGCGGGAGCTTCAGATACGCAGTATTTT. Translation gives CANSLAGASDTQYF.

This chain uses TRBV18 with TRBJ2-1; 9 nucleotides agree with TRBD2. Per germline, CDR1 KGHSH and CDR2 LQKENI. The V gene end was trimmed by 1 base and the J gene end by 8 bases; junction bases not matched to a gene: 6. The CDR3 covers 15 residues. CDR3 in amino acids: CASSPLAGGPHEQFF. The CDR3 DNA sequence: TGTGCCAGCTCACCACTGGCGGGAGGGCCCCATGAGCAGTTCTTC.

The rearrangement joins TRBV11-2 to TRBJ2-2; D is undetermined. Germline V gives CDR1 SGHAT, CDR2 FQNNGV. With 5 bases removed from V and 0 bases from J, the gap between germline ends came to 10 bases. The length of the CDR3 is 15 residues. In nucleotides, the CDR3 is TGTGCCAGCAGCCTTATTGACTCGAACACCGGGGAGCTGTTTTTT. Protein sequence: CASSLIDSNTGELFF.